What follows are 5 T cell receptor beta chains derived from one specimen sequenced in a study of T cells in Graves' hyperthyroidism and ophthalmopathy. Amplified TCR beta CDR3 regions derived from RNA transcripts. First-round RT-PCR with HTBI primers amplified the TCR CDR3 region. TCRdb re-called the multiplex PCR reads through MiXCR, storing one row per CDR3 protein. This sample has hundreds of thousands of distinct CDR3 sequences, with about 17% found just once. Material: blood. The receptors shown here come from a woman under 30 with Graves' ophthalmopathy.

This clonotype has at least ten counts. The J gene is TRBJ2-2, the V gene TRBV5-1, with 9 bases that match TRBD2. V trimming: 6 bases; J trimming: 6 bases; junction bases outside the gene matches: 3. Germline assignment: CDR1 SGHRS and CDR2 YFSETQ. The CDR3 contains 13 residues. DNA of the CDR3: TGCGCCAGCATGCTAGCGGGATCCGGGGAGCTGTTTTTT. The encoded protein is CASMLAGSGELFF.

There are a few counts of this clonotype. J is TRBJ1-2 and V is TRBV5-5; the D gene is possibly TRBD1 (5 bases). Germline V lookup: CDR1 SGHKS, CDR2 YYEKEE (reference sequence). This CDR3 comprises 14 residues. The V gene lost 2 bases and the J gene lost 1 base, with 9 bases spanning the gap. The CDR3 spells CASSFDRLNYGYTF. CDR3 coding DNA: TGTGCCAGCAGCTTCGACAGACTTAACTATGGCTACACCTTC.

This clonotype was counted ten times or more. V and J are TRBV6-1 and TRBJ1-2; TRBD1 agrees at 7 bases. The germline CDR1 and CDR2 sequences are MNHNS and SASEGT. The CDR3 is made up of 15 amino acids. Germline trimming cut 6 bases from V and 2 bases from J; bases unmatched to any gene: 9. This chain's CDR3 is CASSLSRTGNYGYTF. In DNA, the CDR3 is TGTGCCAGCAGCCTATCCCGGACAGGCAACTATGGCTACACCTTC.

This clonotype occurred many times. V usage is TRBV2 and J usage is TRBJ2-7; 9 bases are shared with TRBD1. The CDR3 spans 15 residues. CDR1 and CDR2 from the germline V gene are SNHLY and FYNNEI. Unmatched junction bases numbered 9, after V lost 6 bases and J lost 3 bases. The CDR3 loop reads CASSQSWDRVYEQYF. The CDR3 DNA is TGTGCCAGCAGCCAGTCGTGGGACAGGGTCTACGAGCAGTACTTC.

This clonotype was counted many times. This sequence joins TRBV20-1 and TRBJ2-1; TRBD1 matches 10 bases. CDR3 length: 15 residues. Looked up from germline, CDR1 is DFQATT and CDR2 is SNEGSKA (reference sequence). The junction had 12 bases not matched to a gene; V was cut back by 6 bases and J by 7 bases. In DNA form, the CDR3 reads TGCAGTGCCATAGCGACCGGGACAGGGGAAAATGAGCAGTTCTTC. It encodes CSAIATGTGENEQFF.